This entry is about one T cell receptor (beta chain). Its antigen is still unknown. The data originate from a study of T cell responses to AZD1222 COVID-19 vaccine. This table comes from immunoSEQ multiplex PCR, and its TCRdb copy is limited to in-frame clones, with some not included. Among fewer than 85,000 clones listed, around 90% were seen once. CDR3 length: 17 amino acids. CDR1 and CDR2 from the germline V gene are SGHTA and FQGNSA. Trimming cost V 5 bases and J 4 bases, with 23 bases left between them. General observations from the study: It should be noted that donors were predominantly white British and more often female, and clonal diversity was possibly underestimated. Spike-wide vaccine-associated CD4 TCRs dominated at 160-218 and 743-854.

V gene TRBV7-2 combines with J gene TRBJ2-5, with D unclear. This material consisted of peripheral blood, taken 28 days after the second dose of the MenACWY control vaccine. This clonotype originated in an adult who received the MenACWY meningococcal vaccine as a control. CDR3 sequence reads: CASSAFPRTPLGETQYF. CDR3 nucleotides: TGTGCCAGCAGCGCTTTCCCCAGGACGCCCTTGGGAGAGACCCAGTACTTC. Combining the CDR3 with reference TRBV7-2 and TRBJ2-5 gives the whole variable domain GAGVSQSPSNKVTEKGKDVELRCDPISGHTALYWYRQSLGQGLEFLIYFQGNSAPDKSGLPSDRFSAERTGGSVSTLTIQRTQQEDSAVYLCASSAFPRTPLGETQYFGPGTRLLVL.